A single count supports the clone carrying this TCR beta chain. Its target is not known. This entry is derived from a study of T-cell reconstitution after alpha-beta-depleted transplantation in children. It was with unique molecular identifiers that the TCRbeta library was prepared. TCRdb re-called the PCR reads with MiXCR, one entry per CDR3 protein. Among fewer than 450,000 distinct CDR3 sequences listed, about 17% were seen once. Notes on the study in general: In some patients, recipient T cells and intrathymic progenitors surviving conditioning explained high day-60 diversity. A year had passed since transplant, and T-cell counts and diversity by then came mostly from newly produced T cells. Expanded clones from the graft, numbering several hundred, reportedly supplied alpha-beta T cells about two months after transplant.

This sample comprised PBMCs, mostly from graft donor cells, obtained 360 days after TCRalphabeta/CD19-depleted stem cell transplant. This receptor was taken from a male patient aged 2 to 10 who had a stem cell transplant for acute lymphoblastic leukemia, so the T cells may come from the graft donor.

As DNA, the CDR3 is TGCGCCAGCAGCCAAGGGTGGAGAAAGGCTAGTAGGTCAGAGACCCAGTACTTC. Its protein product is CASSQGWRKASRSETQYF. The chain carries TRBV4-3 and TRBJ2-5; D is unresolved. The CDR3 has 18 residues. V dropped 1 base and J dropped 4 bases, with 22 bases sitting between them. The germline V gene has CDR1 LGHNA and CDR2 YSLEER.